This T cell receptor beta chain was identified in a study of T cell repertoires in cytomegalovirus infection. Turning to the study itself: Public TCR beta signatures marked donors with CMV infection and the matching HLA.

TCRdb processed the reads anew with MiXCR; each CDR3 protein has one entry. The sample holds over 200,000 distinct CDR3 sequences, roughly 13% seen once. This CDR3 has 16 amino acids. Trimming removed 4 bases from V and 0 bases from J; junction bases left unmatched: 12. CDR1 and CDR2 from the germline V gene are SQVTM and ANQGSEA. This clonotype was detected many times. The V gene is TRBV29-1, the J gene TRBJ2-7; 7 bases line up with TRBD1. The clonotype was recovered from a human donor in good health (CMV status not recorded). Some clones in this sample may be carry-over from other donors' samples. Material: PBMCs. CDR3 bases: TGCAGCGTTGTATACAGGGGATTGGGACACTCCTACGAGCAGTACTTC. It yields the protein CSVVYRGLGHSYEQYF.